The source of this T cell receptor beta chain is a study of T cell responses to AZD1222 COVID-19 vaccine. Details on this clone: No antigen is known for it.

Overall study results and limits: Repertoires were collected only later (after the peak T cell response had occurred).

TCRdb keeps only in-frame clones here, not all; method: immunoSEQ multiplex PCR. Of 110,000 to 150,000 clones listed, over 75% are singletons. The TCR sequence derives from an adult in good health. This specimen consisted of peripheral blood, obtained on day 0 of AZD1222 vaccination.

The CDR3: CASRPPGANQPQHF. CDR3 nucleotide sequence: TGTGCCAGCAGGCCCCCCGGGGCCAATCAGCCCCAGCATTTT. The V gene is TRBV27, the J gene TRBJ1-5, with TRBD1 as a possible D gene (5 bases). The germline gives CDR1 MNHEY, CDR2 SMNVEV (reference sequence). Trimming shortened V by 6 bases and J by 3 bases, and 12 bases separated the two germline ends. This CDR3 contains 14 residues.